Each of the 26 T cell receptor beta chains below was sequenced from the same sample in a study of OX40 agonist ivuxolimab in advanced cancers. Libraries were prepared by immunoSEQ multiplex PCR; TCRdb keeps only in-frame clonotypes and omits some of them. This sample has 90,000 to 100,000 clones, with about 79% found just once. The source material was CD4+ or CD8+ T cells sorted from blood, sampled in a trial of the OX40 agonist ivuxolimab. Every receptor here comes from an adult with an advanced solid tumor such as melanoma, head and neck, liver or kidney cancer.

The chain joins TRBV5-1 to TRBJ2-6; D is possibly TRBD1 or TRBD2 (6 bases each). Germline CDR1 SGHRS, CDR2 YFSETQ. The CDR3 totals 16 residues. The V and J ends lost 4 bases and 4 bases respectively, with 15 bases between them. The CDR3 nucleotides read TGCGCCAGCAGCCCGTTAGGGGGGCAAGGGGCCAACGTCCTGACTTTC. Protein sequence: CASSPLGGQGANVLTF.

CDR3 sequence: CASSSQGRPTGELFF. The CDR3 region has the DNA TGTGCCAGCAGTTCCCAGGGGAGGCCCACCGGGGAGCTGTTTTTT. The rearrangement joins TRBV6-5 to TRBJ2-2; D might be TRBD1 or TRBD2, each matching 6 bases. The V gene's germline CDR1 is MNHEY and CDR2 SVGAGI. The CDR3 loop spans 15 amino acids. Trimming took 4 bases from V and 4 from J, leaving 13 bases between them.

The table lists this clone with a few counts. The CDR3 here is CASSNGMALHF. The CDR3 nucleotides are TGTGCCAGTAGTAATGGGATGGCCCTCCACTTT. The chain recombines TRBV19 with TRBJ1-6; D remains unclear. The CDR3 has 11 residues. CDR1 and CDR2 from the germline V gene are LNHDA and SQIVND (reference sequence). Trimming took 4 bases from V and 14 from J, leaving 9 bases between them.

This chain links TRBV19 with TRBJ2-5; 10 nucleotides agree with TRBD1. The CDR3 totals 14 residues. The junction had 2 bases not matched to a gene; V was cut back by 1 base and J by 6 bases. The germline gives CDR1 LNHDA, CDR2 SQIVND (reference sequence). CDR3: CASSIGQGAKTQYF. CDR3 in DNA: TGTGCCAGTAGTATAGGACAGGGGGCAAAGACCCAGTACTTC.

The chain is built from TRBV15 and TRBJ1-5; D uncertain. Germline CDR1 reads LNHNV; CDR2 reads YYDKDF (reference sequence). The V gene lost 2 bases and the J gene lost 2 bases, with 13 bases spanning the gap. The CDR3 totals 16 residues. The CDR3 coding sequence is TGTGCCACCAGCAGATCACGGGGTAGGGGCAATCAGCCCCAGCATTTT. Translated: CATSRSRGRGNQPQHF.

V and J are TRBV19 and TRBJ2-3; 7 bases are a match to TRBD2. The germline gives CDR1 LNHDA, CDR2 SQIVND (reference sequence). This CDR3 contains 17 residues. Losses at the gene ends were 0 bases for V and 2 bases for J; bases not matched to a gene: 8. The CDR3 DNA is TGTGCCAGTAGTATAGATGGGCGGGAGCGTAACACAGATACGCAGTATTTT. Protein sequence: CASSIDGRERNTDTQYF.

The CDR3 sequence is CASSEGVSKNIQYF. Written as DNA, the CDR3 is TGTGCCAGCAGTGAAGGCGTCAGCAAAAACATTCAGTACTTC. The genes are TRBV6-1 and TRBJ2-4, with unresolved D. V was pared by 1 base and J by 3 bases, with 7 bases between. The CDR3 has 14 residues. Germline V gene data show CDR1 as MNHNS and CDR2 as SASEGT.

The V call is TRBV19, the J call TRBJ1-3, with D unresolved. V was pared by 4 bases and J by 3 bases, with 13 bases between. CDR1 is LNHDA and CDR2 is SQIVND in the germline V gene (reference sequence). The CDR3 is 15 amino acids. The CDR3 sequence is CASSRGRGIGNTIYF. The CDR3 region has the DNA TGTGCCAGTAGTAGGGGTCGGGGAATTGGAAACACCATATATTTT.

This sequence joins TRBV10-1 and TRBJ2-1; 10 nucleotides line up with TRBD2. The length of the CDR3 is 15 residues. Trimming took 3 bases from V and 9 from J; bases not matched to a gene: 8. The germline CDR1 and CDR2 sequences are WNHNN and SYGVQD (reference sequence). The CDR3 region is CASSDRGLADGEQFF. In DNA form, the CDR3 reads TGCGCCAGCAGTGACCGAGGACTAGCGGACGGTGAGCAGTTCTTC.

V is TRBV6-6 and J is TRBJ1-1; D perhaps matches TRBD1 (5 bases). Germline V gene sequence: CDR1 MNHNY, CDR2 SVGAGI (reference sequence). Trimming removed 2 bases at V and 3 bases at J, with 10 bases between. The CDR3 contains 14 residues. The CDR3 here is CASSYGQGHTEAFF. CDR3 nucleotides: TGTGCCAGCAGTTACGGGCAGGGCCACACTGAAGCTTTCTTT.

The chain links TRBV5-8 to TRBJ2-2; D is perhaps TRBD2 (6 bases). CDR3 length equals 14 residues. Trimming shortened V by 5 bases and J by 4 bases, and 12 bases separated the two germline ends. Germline lookup yields CDR1 SGHTS and CDR2 YDEGEE. The CDR3 sequence is CASSTRGGTGELFF. Here the CDR3 DNA reads TGTGCCAGCAGTACAAGGGGAGGCACCGGGGAGCTGTTTTTT.

The chain has TRBV27 and TRBJ2-1; D unresolved. Germline V gives CDR1 MNHEY, CDR2 SMNVEV (reference sequence). V lost 2 bases, J lost 6 bases, and 11 bases lay in between. This CDR3 contains 14 residues. CDR3 coding DNA: TGTGCCAGCAGTTTAGGGCCGAGAATCAATGAGCAGTTCTTC. This translates into CASSLGPRINEQFF.

The chain links TRBV28 to TRBJ1-3, with 10 bases fitting TRBD1. The V gene end was trimmed by 0 bases and the J gene end by 4 bases; junction bases not matched to a gene: 3. The CDR3 runs to 16 residues. The V gene's germline CDR1 is MDHEN and CDR2 SYDVKM. The CDR3 protein is CASSLWGQGYGNTIYF. In DNA form, the CDR3 reads TGTGCCAGCAGTTTATGGGGACAGGGGTACGGAAACACCATATATTTT.

In this sample, this clone turned up a few times. V and J are TRBV27 and TRBJ1-6; tentative D call: TRBD1 (6 bases). The CDR3 runs to 13 residues. Trimming removed 8 bases from V and 8 bases from J, with 13 bases in between. The germline gives CDR1 MNHEY, CDR2 SMNVEV (reference sequence). This chain's CDR3 is CASGRYRDSPLHF. In DNA form, the CDR3 reads TGTGCCAGCGGCCGTTACAGGGATTCACCCCTCCACTTT.

The CDR3 bases are TGTGCCAGCAGTCACCGGTCGAATTCACCCCTCCACTTT. Its translation is CASSHRSNSPLHF. The chain couples TRBV6-6 to TRBJ1-6; no reliable D call. V was pared by 5 bases and J by 7 bases, with 9 bases between. The CDR3 consists of 13 residues. Germline lookup yields CDR1 MNHNY and CDR2 SVGAGI (reference sequence).

This chain uses TRBV6-5 with TRBJ2-7; the match to TRBD2 covers 12 bases. Germline CDR1 MNHEY, CDR2 SVGAGI. V lost 6 bases to trimming and J lost 4 bases; unmatched junction nucleotides: 4. The CDR3 consists of 14 residues. CDR3 loop: CASRSLAGGYEQYF. In nucleotides, the CDR3 is TGTGCCAGCAGGTCACTAGCGGGAGGATACGAGCAGTACTTC.

This clone was seen a handful of times. The V call is TRBV4-2, the J call TRBJ2-1; possibly TRBD2 for D (6 bases). The CDR3 extends over 15 amino acids. With 4 bases removed from V and 5 bases from J, the gap between germline ends came to 15 bases. The germline gives CDR1 LGHNA, CDR2 YNFKEQ. The CDR3 DNA sequence: TGTGCCAGCAGCCTAGCGGTATCCCAAAACAATGAGCAGTTCTTC. Its protein is CASSLAVSQNNEQFF.

The CDR3 here is CASRLHRGRPRNQPQHF. Written as DNA, the CDR3 is TGTGCAAGTCGCTTACACAGGGGCAGGCCACGCAATCAGCCCCAGCATTTT. This chain uses TRBV12-2 with TRBJ1-5; TRBD1 is the table's D call and was not checked against the DNA. TRBV12-2 constitutes a pseudogene. This CDR3 comprises 17 residues.

This rearrangement joins TRBV4-1 to TRBJ2-3; possibly TRBD1 or TRBD2 for D (5 bases each). V gave up 6 bases and J gave up 0 bases, with 22 bases separating them. The CDR3 contains 18 residues. Germline V gene data show CDR1 as MGHRA and CDR2 as YSYEKL. CDR3 sequence: CASRPTRPGTTSTDTQYF. For the CDR3, the DNA is TGCGCCAGCAGACCCACCCGGCCGGGGACCACTAGCACAGATACGCAGTATTTT.

In this sample, this clone turned up once. The rearrangement links TRBV11-1 to TRBJ1-1; tentatively, D is TRBD1 (6 bases). This CDR3 contains 15 residues. From germline, CDR1 is SGHAT and CDR2 FQDESV (reference sequence). V dropped 3 bases and J dropped 1 base, with 12 bases sitting between them. DNA of the CDR3: TGTGCCAGCAGCTTGAGACAGGATAGGAACACTGAAGCTTTCTTT. Translated, it gives CASSLRQDRNTEAFF.

The genes are TRBV6-5 and TRBJ1-1; no reliable D call. The length of the CDR3 is 14 residues. V lost 6 bases, J lost 2 bases, and 13 bases lay in between. Germline V gives CDR1 MNHEY, CDR2 SVGAGI. The DNA of the CDR3 is TGTGCCAGCAGGACCCGGGCCTTAAACACTGAAGCTTTCTTT. Its protein product is CASRTRALNTEAFF.

The rearrangement joins TRBV7-6 to TRBJ2-6; D is unclear. From germline, CDR1 is SGHVS and CDR2 FNYEAQ. The CDR3 sequence is 15 residues long. Trimming removed 5 bases from V and 0 bases from J, with 8 bases in between. CDR3 loop: CASSKQDSGANVLTF. The CDR3 region has the DNA TGTGCCAGCAGCAAACAAGACTCTGGGGCCAACGTCCTGACTTTC. Supplemented by reference TRBV7-6 and TRBJ2-6, the full variable domain reads GAGVSQSPRYKVTKRGQDVALRCDPISGHVSLYWYRQALGQGPEFLTYFNYEAQQDKSGLPNDRFSAERPEGSISTLTIQRTEQRDSAMYRCASSKQDSGANVLTFGAGSRLTVL.

CDR3 DNA: TGCAGCGTTGTGATAGCGGGGGGGCTATTCACGCAGTATTTT. Amino acids: CSVVIAGGLFTQYF. The gene calls are TRBV29-1 and TRBJ2-3; 11 nucleotides align to TRBD2. The trim removed 4 bases at V and 9 bases at J, leaving 9 bases unmatched. Germline values: CDR1 SQVTM, CDR2 ANQGSEA. The CDR3 covers 14 residues.

V gene TRBV7-3 combines with J gene TRBJ1-1; no clear D. The germline V gene has CDR1 SGHTA and CDR2 FQGTGA. V dropped 2 bases and J dropped 5 bases, with 9 bases sitting between them. The CDR3 consists of 13 residues. The CDR3 loop is CASSLARGTEAFF. For the CDR3, the DNA is TGTGCCAGCAGCTTAGCCCGGGGAACTGAAGCTTTCTTT.

The CDR3 spells CASSFRGLGNEQFF. DNA of the CDR3: TGTGCCAGCAGCTTCCGGGGGCTTGGCAATGAGCAGTTCTTC. The V and J genes are TRBV7-9 and TRBJ2-1; either TRBD1 or TRBD2 may fit D (6 bases each). Between the trimmed V and J ends, which lost 3 bases and 6 bases, there was a span of 12 bases. The CDR3 has 14 residues. The germline gives CDR1 SEHNR, CDR2 FQNEAQ (reference sequence).

The J gene is TRBJ2-5, the V gene TRBV4-2, with D hard to call. The CDR3 length is 14 residues. Trimming cost V 0 bases and J 4 bases, with 9 bases left between them. Per the germline V gene, CDR1 is LGHNA and CDR2 is YNFKEQ. For the CDR3, the DNA is TGTGCCAGCAGCCAAGATAGCCCGGGAGAGACCCAGTACTTC. As protein: CASSQDSPGETQYF.